Below are 4 T cell receptor beta chains sequenced from a single sample in a study of post-analysis software for immune sequencing data. General observations from the study: A handful of TRBV segments were significantly more frequent in patients than in controls. TRBV5-6, TRBV5-1 and TRBV20-1 were among these segments.

Unique molecular identifiers were carried by the TCR beta cDNA libraries. Via MiXCR, TCRdb re-called the PCR reads, giving one row per CDR3 protein. The table shows hundreds of thousands of distinct CDR3 sequences, with 25% to 30% occurring only once. The antigens these receptors bind are not known. Sequenced: blood. The receptors derive from a girl aged 5-17 years with multiple sclerosis.

The genes are TRBV27 and TRBJ2-1; D might be TRBD2 (6 bases). Per germline, CDR1 MNHEY and CDR2 SMNVEV (reference sequence). The CDR3 sequence is 15 residues long. V was cut by 4 bases and J by 4 bases, with 14 bases left in between. This CDR3 reads CASSCRDGLYNEQFF. The CDR3 coding sequence is TGTGCCAGCAGTTGCCGGGACGGACTATACAATGAGCAGTTCTTC.

The chain joins TRBV20-1 to TRBJ1-1; no clear D gene. The CDR3 extends over 15 amino acids. V lost 0 bases and J lost 0, with 11 bases in between. Germline V lookup: CDR1 DFQATT, CDR2 SNEGSKA (reference sequence). CDR3 residues: CSARESRFLNTEAFF. CDR3 DNA: TGCAGTGCTAGAGAGAGTCGGTTCTTGAACACTGAAGCTTTCTTT.

V usage is TRBV7-2 and J usage is TRBJ2-6; D not resolved. From germline, CDR1 is SGHTA and CDR2 FQGNSA. CDR3 length equals 17 residues. Trimming cost V 1 base and J 0 bases, with 10 bases left between them. The CDR3 nucleotides are TGTGCCAGCAGCTTAGTGCCGCGAGTCTCTGGGGCCAACGTCCTGACTTTC. Its translation: CASSLVPRVSGANVLTF. Drawing the rest from reference TRBV7-2 and TRBJ2-6, the complete variable domain is GAGVSQSPSNKVTEKGKDVELRCDPISGHTALYWYRQSLGQGLEFLIYFQGNSAPDKSGLPSDRFSAERTGGSVSTLTIQRTQQEDSAVYLCASSLVPRVSGANVLTFGAGSRLTVL.

The CDR3 coding sequence is TGTGCCAGCAGTCCCCTCCGACATGGGACGACTTTC. Its translation is CASSPLRHGTTF. The chain has TRBV28 and TRBJ2-6; D assignment may be TRBD1 or TRBD2 (5 bases each). V lost 5 bases to trimming and J lost 18 bases, with 17 bases between them. The V gene's germline CDR1 is MDHEN and CDR2 SYDVKM. The CDR3 spans 12 residues. The variable domain in full, with the rest retrieved from reference TRBV28 and TRBJ2-6, is DVKVTQSSRYLVKRTGEKVFLECVQDMDHENMFWYRQDPGLGLRLIYFSYDVKMKEKGDIPEGYSVSREKKERFSLILESASTNQTSMYLCASSPLRHGTTFGAGSRLTVL.